This T cell receptor (beta chain) was sequenced in a study of vaccination effects on CD4 cells after COVID-19. Turning to the study itself: Pools of viral peptides were used by the ViraFEST assay to expand antigen-specific CD4+ T cells ahead of sequencing. General study results and limits: Late post-vaccination, clones induced by infection and those induced by vaccine underwent marked clonal contraction.

Having been cultured for about ten days, the cells underwent CD4+ T cell isolation. The vaccine recipients had no prior SARS-CoV-2 infection, with negative nucleocapsid antibodies. Cultures had half their medium replaced with IL-2 medium on days 3 and 7. V lost 2 bases, J lost 2 bases, and 12 bases lay in between. This CDR3 comprises 15 residues. CDR1 and CDR2 from the germline V gene are SGHRS and YFSETQ. Notes on this clone: Its cognate antigen is unknown.

The protocol was immunoSEQ multiplex PCR, while the TCRdb copy is restricted to in-frame clones and leaves out a portion. This repertoire shows some 39,000 clones, around 80% found once; its top ten account for 2.9%. The starting material was CD4+ T cells from PBMCs cultured without peptide, obtained before COVID-19 vaccination. This chain uses TRBV5-1 with TRBJ2-3; a possible D gene is TRBD2 (6 bases). This TCR was recovered from a human donor who received a COVID-19 vaccine. Here the CDR3 DNA reads TGCGCCAGCAGCTTCTTGGGGGGAGCCACAGATACGCAGTATTTT. Translated, it gives CASSFLGGATDTQYF.